Shown below are 16 T cell receptor beta chains from a single sample sequenced in a study of CD8 T cells in Susac syndrome. The authors reverse transcribed roughly 0.5 to 1 ug RNA with random hexamers. TCRdb recomputed calls from the immunoSEQ multiplex PCR reads with MiXCR, one row per CDR3 protein. The data show about 180,000 distinct CDR3 sequences, more than 95% seen once. Source material: CD4+ T cells from PBMCs. The source of these receptors is a human donor with Susac syndrome.

This clonotype was seen a single time. The chain is built from TRBV29-1 and TRBJ2-5, with D unresolved. This CDR3 comprises 11 residues. V was trimmed by 5 bases and J by 2 bases, leaving 6 bases between them. CDR1 and CDR2 from the germline V gene are SQVTM and ANQGSEA. CDR3 bases: TGCAGCGTTCTAATACAAGAGACCCAGTACTTC. Protein: CSVLIQETQYF.

This chain connects TRBV20-1 to TRBJ2-3; unclear D gene. Trimming stripped 6 bases from V and 6 bases from J, with 19 bases between. Germline-derived CDR1 and CDR2 are DFQATT and SNEGSKA (reference sequence). CDR3 size: 14 residues. The chain's CDR3 is CSAIGILLRDTQYF. Here the CDR3 DNA reads TGCAGTGCCATCGGTATACTACTTAGGGATACGCAGTATTTT.

V gene TRBV7-2 combines with J gene TRBJ2-5; D possibly corresponds to TRBD2 (6 bases). Germline CDR1 and CDR2: SGHTA and FQGNSA. This CDR3 contains 14 residues. V dropped 5 bases and J dropped 1 base, with 11 bases sitting between them. As DNA, the CDR3 is TGTGCCAGCAGCCCCCGGGAGCCCCAAGAGACCCAGTACTTC. Amino acid sequence: CASSPREPQETQYF. The complete variable domain, with remaining parts taken from reference TRBV7-2 and TRBJ2-5, reads GAGVSQSPSNKVTEKGKDVELRCDPISGHTALYWYRQSLGQGLEFLIYFQGNSAPDKSGLPSDRFSAERTGGSVSTLTIQRTQQEDSAVYLCASSPREPQETQYFGPGTRLLVL.

The chain is built from TRBV24-1 and TRBJ2-2; tentative D call: TRBD2 (5 bases). V was pared by 9 bases and J by 4 bases, with 14 bases between. CDR3 length equals 14 residues. The germline V gene has CDR1 KGHDR and CDR2 SFDVKD. The CDR3 bases are TGTGCCACCGAAGGGAGCTCCTTCACCGGGGAGCTGTTTTTT. Protein: CATEGSSFTGELFF.

The chain combines TRBV28 with TRBJ2-7; 8 nucleotides line up with TRBD2. Unmatched junction bases numbered 15, after V lost 7 bases and J lost 7 bases. The germline V gene has CDR1 MDHEN and CDR2 SYDVKM. The CDR3 is made up of 15 amino acids. As DNA, the CDR3 is TGTGCCAGCATGGGCTCTGGAGCGGGAGTTGATGAGCAGTACTTC. This sequence encodes CASMGSGAGVDEQYF.

V is TRBV7-3 and J is TRBJ2-7, with D possibly TRBD2 on 7 matching bases. This CDR3 is 16 amino acids long. Germline V lookup: CDR1 SGHTA, CDR2 FQGTGA. With 1 base removed from V and 7 bases from J, the gap between germline ends came to 20 bases. This CDR3 is CASSLIVDGGPGEQYV. In DNA form, the CDR3 reads TGTGCCAGCAGCTTAATCGTCGACGGGGGGCCGGGTGAGCAGTACGTC.

The rearrangement joins TRBV9 to TRBJ2-5, with D unclear. CDR3 size: 14 residues. Germline V CDR1 and CDR2: SGDLS, YYNGEE. V was pared by 5 bases and J by 5 bases, with 16 bases between. The CDR3 is CASSPTLRSETQYF. CDR3 nucleotide sequence: TGTGCCAGCAGTCCAACACTGAGATCGGAGACCCAGTACTTC.

The chain couples TRBV20-1 to TRBJ1-5; D is unresolved. V was clipped by 1 base and J by 0 bases, with 22 bases between them. The V gene's germline CDR1 is DFQATT and CDR2 SNEGSKA (reference sequence). The CDR3 has 19 amino acids. CDR3 in amino acids: CSARATPARGIYSNQPQHF. The CDR3 DNA follows: TGCAGTGCTAGAGCGACGCCCGCGCGAGGGATTTATAGCAATCAGCCCCAGCATTTT.

The rearrangement links TRBV5-1 to TRBJ1-6; D is undetermined. V gave up 0 bases and J gave up 7 bases, with 8 bases separating them. From germline, CDR1 is SGHRS and CDR2 YFSETQ. This CDR3 comprises 14 residues. The CDR3 DNA is TGCGCCAGCAGCTTGGGGAGAACCAATTCACCCCTCCACTTT. Its translation is CASSLGRTNSPLHF.

This rearrangement joins TRBV20-1 to TRBJ2-6; D gene uncertain. From germline, CDR1 is DFQATT and CDR2 SNEGSKA (reference sequence). The V end was cut by 5 bases, the J end by 0 bases, with 8 bases between. The CDR3 is 14 residues long. DNA for the CDR3: TGCAGTGCTCGTGGAGACTCTGGGGCCAACGTCCTGACTTTC. This codes for CSARGDSGANVLTF.

The chain carries TRBV10-3 and TRBJ1-2, with 7 bases matching TRBD1. J lost 2 bases, V lost 0 bases, and 6 bases had no gene match. CDR1 is ENHRY, CDR2 SYGVKD, per germline. The CDR3 totals 16 residues. CDR3 loop: CAISESVSGQNYGYTF. The CDR3 coding sequence is TGTGCCATCAGTGAGTCCGTTTCGGGACAGAACTATGGCTACACCTTC.

The rearrangement joins TRBV19 to TRBJ1-2; a possible D gene is TRBD1 (6 bases). Trimming cost V 9 bases and J 0 bases, with 17 bases left between them. CDR1 LNHDA and CDR2 SQIVND come from the germline V gene (reference sequence). There are 15 residues in the CDR3. The CDR3 sequence is CASLQGTGANYGYTF. DNA of the CDR3: TGTGCCAGCCTACAGGGAACGGGTGCTAACTATGGCTACACCTTC. Drawing the rest from reference TRBV19 and TRBJ1-2, the complete variable domain is DGGITQSPKYLFRKEGQNVTLSCEQNLNHDAMYWYRQDPGQGLRLIYYSQIVNDFQKGDIAEGYSVSREKKESFPLTVTSAQKNPTAFYLCASLQGTGANYGYTFGSGTRLTVV.

This sequence joins TRBV11-2 and TRBJ1-2; D possibly corresponds to TRBD1 (5 bases). Trimming cost V 5 bases and J 3 bases, with 13 bases left between them. This CDR3 has 14 amino acids. The germline V gene has CDR1 SGHAT and CDR2 FQNNGV. The CDR3 nucleotides read TGTGCCAGCAGCCCCAATGGGGGTCACTATGGCTACACCTTC. Translated, it gives CASSPNGGHYGYTF.

The rearrangement links TRBV29-1 to TRBJ2-3, with 8 bases fitting TRBD1. The CDR3 totals 14 residues. Germline CDR1 SQVTM, CDR2 ANQGSEA. Trimming removed 4 bases from V and 3 bases from J; junction bases left unmatched: 6. For the CDR3, the DNA is TGCAGCGTTGCGCAGGGACAGGCGACAGATACGCAGTATTTT. Translated, it gives CSVAQGQATDTQYF.

The chain's CDR3 is CASSSENWGETQYF. CDR3 in DNA: TGTGCCAGCAGCTCGGAGAACTGGGGAGAGACCCAGTACTTC. The chain recombines TRBV7-9 with TRBJ2-5; no definite D call. The CDR3 runs 14 residues. V lost 4 bases and J lost 4, with 13 bases in between. Germline V lookup: CDR1 SEHNR, CDR2 FQNEAQ (reference sequence).

This clonotype was seen only once. The rearrangement links TRBV29-1 to TRBJ2-3; 9 bases are a match to TRBD2. Trimming removed 7 bases from V and 1 base from J; junction bases left unmatched: 9. This CDR3 comprises 15 residues. CDR1 and CDR2 (germline): SQVTM, ANQGSEA. CDR3 region: CSGIEREVGTDTQYF. DNA of the CDR3: TGCAGCGGGATAGAGCGGGAGGTCGGCACAGATACGCAGTATTTT.